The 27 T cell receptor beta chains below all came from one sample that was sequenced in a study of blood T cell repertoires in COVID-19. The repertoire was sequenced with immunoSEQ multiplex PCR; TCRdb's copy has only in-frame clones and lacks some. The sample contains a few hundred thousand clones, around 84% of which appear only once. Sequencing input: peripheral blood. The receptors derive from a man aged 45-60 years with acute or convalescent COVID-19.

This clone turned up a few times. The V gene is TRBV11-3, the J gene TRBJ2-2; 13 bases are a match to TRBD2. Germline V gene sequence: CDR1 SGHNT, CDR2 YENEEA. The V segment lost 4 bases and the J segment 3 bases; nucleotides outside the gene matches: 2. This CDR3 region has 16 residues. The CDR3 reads CASSSGLAGDTGELFF. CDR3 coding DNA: TGTGCCAGCAGCTCCGGACTAGCGGGGGACACCGGGGAGCTGTTTTTT.

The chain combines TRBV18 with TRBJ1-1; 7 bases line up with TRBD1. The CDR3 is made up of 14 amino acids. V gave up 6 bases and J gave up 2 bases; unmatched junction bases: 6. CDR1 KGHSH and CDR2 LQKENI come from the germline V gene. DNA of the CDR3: TGTGCCAGCTCGCAGGACAGGCGAAACACTGAAGCTTTCTTT. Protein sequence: CASSQDRRNTEAFF.

CDR3 sequence reads: CASSLVAGTDYEQYF. The DNA for the CDR3 is TGTGCCAGCAGCTTAGTGGCTGGGACAGACTACGAGCAGTACTTC. The V gene is TRBV11-2, the J gene TRBJ2-7; 7 bases fit TRBD1. The CDR3 loop spans 15 amino acids. Losses at the gene ends were 1 base for V and 3 bases for J; bases not matched to a gene: 6. CDR1 and CDR2 (germline): SGHAT, FQNNGV.

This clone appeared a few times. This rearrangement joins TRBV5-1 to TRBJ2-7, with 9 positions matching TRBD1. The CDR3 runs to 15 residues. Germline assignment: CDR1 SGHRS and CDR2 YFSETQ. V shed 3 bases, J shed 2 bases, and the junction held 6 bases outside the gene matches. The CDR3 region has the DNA TGCGCCAGCAGCTCCATCGGACAGGGGCCCTACGAGCAGTACTTC. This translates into CASSSIGQGPYEQYF.

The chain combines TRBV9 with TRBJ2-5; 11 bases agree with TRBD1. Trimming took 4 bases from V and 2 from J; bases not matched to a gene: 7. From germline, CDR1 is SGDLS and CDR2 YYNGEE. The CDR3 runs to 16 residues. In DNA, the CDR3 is TGTGCCAGCAGCTCACGGACAGGGGGCATACAAGAGACCCAGTACTTC. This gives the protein CASSSRTGGIQETQYF. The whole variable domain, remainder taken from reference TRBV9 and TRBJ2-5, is DSGVTQTPKHLITATGQRVTLRCSPRSGDLSVYWYQQSLDQGLQFLIQYYNGEERAKGNILERFSAQQFPDLHSELNLSSLELGDSALYFCASSSRTGGIQETQYFGPGTRLLVL.

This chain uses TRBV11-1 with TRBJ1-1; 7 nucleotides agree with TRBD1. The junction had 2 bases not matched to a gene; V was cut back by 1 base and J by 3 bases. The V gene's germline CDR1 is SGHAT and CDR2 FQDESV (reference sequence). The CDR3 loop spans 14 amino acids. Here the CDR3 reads CASSLEGAHTEAFF. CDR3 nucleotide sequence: TGTGCCAGCAGCTTAGAGGGGGCGCACACTGAAGCTTTCTTT.

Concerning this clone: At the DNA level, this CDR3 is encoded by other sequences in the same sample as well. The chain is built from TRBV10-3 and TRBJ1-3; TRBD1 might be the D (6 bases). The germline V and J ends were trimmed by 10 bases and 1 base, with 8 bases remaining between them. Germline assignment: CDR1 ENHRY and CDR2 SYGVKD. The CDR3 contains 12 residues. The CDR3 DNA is TGTGCCACACAGGGTTCTGGAAACACCATATATTTT. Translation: CATQGSGNTIYF.

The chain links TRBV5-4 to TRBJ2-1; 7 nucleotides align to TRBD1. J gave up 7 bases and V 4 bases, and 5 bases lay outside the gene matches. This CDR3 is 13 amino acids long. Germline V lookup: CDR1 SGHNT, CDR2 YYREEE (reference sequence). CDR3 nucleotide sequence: TGTGCCAGCAGCCGGGACAGCCTAAATGAGCAGTTCTTC. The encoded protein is CASSRDSLNEQFF.

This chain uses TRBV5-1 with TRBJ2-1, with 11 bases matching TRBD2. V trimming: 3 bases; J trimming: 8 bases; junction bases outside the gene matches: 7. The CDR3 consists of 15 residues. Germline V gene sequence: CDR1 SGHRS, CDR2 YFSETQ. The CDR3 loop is CASSWTLAGVYEQFF. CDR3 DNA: TGCGCCAGCAGCTGGACACTAGCGGGGGTGTATGAGCAGTTCTTC.

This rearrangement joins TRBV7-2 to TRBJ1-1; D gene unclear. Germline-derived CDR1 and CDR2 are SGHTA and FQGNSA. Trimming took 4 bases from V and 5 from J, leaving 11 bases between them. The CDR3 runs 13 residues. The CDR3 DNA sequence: TGTGCCAGCAGCTCCTACCGATGGACTGAAGCTTTCTTT. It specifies CASSSYRWTEAFF.

CDR3 in DNA: TGCGCCAGCGAGGCGGGGGCGAATGAGCAGTTCTTC. Translation gives CASEAGANEQFF. The chain combines TRBV10-2 with TRBJ2-1; possible D gene TRBD2, 7 bases. CDR3 length: 12 residues. Germline V CDR1 and CDR2: WSHSY, SAAADI. Trimming took 8 bases from V and 7 from J, leaving 12 bases between them.

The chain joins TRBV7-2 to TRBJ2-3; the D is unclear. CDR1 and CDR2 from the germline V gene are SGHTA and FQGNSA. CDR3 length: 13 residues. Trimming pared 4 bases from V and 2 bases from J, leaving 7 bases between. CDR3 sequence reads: CASSSDFTDTQYF. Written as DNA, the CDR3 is TGTGCCAGCAGCTCTGACTTCACAGATACGCAGTATTTT.

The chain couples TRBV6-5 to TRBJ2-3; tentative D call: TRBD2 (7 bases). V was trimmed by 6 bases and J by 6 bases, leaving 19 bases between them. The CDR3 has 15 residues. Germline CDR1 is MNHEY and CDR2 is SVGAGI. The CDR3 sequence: CASRSLNGGADTQYF. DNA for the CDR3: TGTGCCAGCAGGTCCCTCAATGGGGGGGCTGATACGCAGTATTTT.

The CDR3 here is CASSLDGTGGSNTEAFF. CDR3 bases: TGTGCCAGCAGCTTAGACGGGACAGGGGGCTCGAACACTGAAGCTTTCTTT. This chain joins TRBV7-9 and TRBJ1-1; TRBD1 matches at 12 bases. The V and J ends lost 1 base and 1 base, in that order; junction bases with no gene match: 4. Germline V gives CDR1 SEHNR, CDR2 FQNEAQ (reference sequence). The CDR3 is 17 amino acids. Drawing the rest from reference TRBV7-9 and TRBJ1-1, the complete variable domain is DTGVSQNPRHKITKRGQNVTFRCDPISEHNRLYWYRQTLGQGPEFLTYFQNEAQLEKSRLLSDRFSAERPKGSFSTLEIQRTEQGDSAMYLCASSLDGTGGSNTEAFFGQGTRLTVV.

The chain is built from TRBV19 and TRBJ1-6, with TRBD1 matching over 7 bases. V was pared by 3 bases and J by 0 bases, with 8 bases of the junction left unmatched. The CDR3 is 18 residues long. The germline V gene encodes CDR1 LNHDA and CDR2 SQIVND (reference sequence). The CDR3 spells CASSMVGQSRSYNSPLHF. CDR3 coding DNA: TGTGCCAGTAGTATGGTGGGACAGAGTCGCTCCTATAATTCACCCCTCCACTTT. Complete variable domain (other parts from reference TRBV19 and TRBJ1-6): DGGITQSPKYLFRKEGQNVTLSCEQNLNHDAMYWYRQDPGQGLRLIYYSQIVNDFQKGDIAEGYSVSREKKESFPLTVTSAQKNPTAFYLCASSMVGQSRSYNSPLHFGNGTRLTVT.

CDR3 in DNA: TGTGCCAGCAGGTCCGACCCCCGGACAGAGCAGTTCTTC. It translates to CASRSDPRTEQFF. The gene calls are TRBV12-3 or TRBV12-4 and TRBJ2-1; D possibly corresponds to TRBD1 (5 bases). The CDR3 sequence is 13 residues long. With 6 bases removed from V and 10 bases from J, the gap between germline ends came to 16 bases.

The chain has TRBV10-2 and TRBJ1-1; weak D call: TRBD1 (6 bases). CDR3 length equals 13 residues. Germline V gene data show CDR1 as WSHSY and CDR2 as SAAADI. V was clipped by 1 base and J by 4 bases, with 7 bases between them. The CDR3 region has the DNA TGCGCCAGCAGTGAGTTGGGGGCCACTGAAGCTTTCTTT. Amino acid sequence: CASSELGATEAFF.

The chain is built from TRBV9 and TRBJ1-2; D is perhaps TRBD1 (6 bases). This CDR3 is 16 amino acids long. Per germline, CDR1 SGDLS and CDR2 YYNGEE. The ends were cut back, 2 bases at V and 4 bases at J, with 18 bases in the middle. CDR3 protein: CASSVGPGHTIYGYTF. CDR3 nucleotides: TGTGCCAGCAGCGTCGGCCCGGGACATACGATCTATGGCTACACCTTC.

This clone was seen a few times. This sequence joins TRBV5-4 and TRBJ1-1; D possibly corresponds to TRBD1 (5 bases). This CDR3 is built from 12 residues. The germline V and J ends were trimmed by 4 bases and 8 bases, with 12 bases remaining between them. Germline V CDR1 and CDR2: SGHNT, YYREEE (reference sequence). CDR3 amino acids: CASSQDSREAFF. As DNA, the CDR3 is TGTGCCAGCAGCCAAGACAGCCGGGAAGCTTTCTTT.

CDR3 sequence reads: CASSPGTAQETQYF. As DNA, the CDR3 is TGTGCCAGTAGTCCGGGGACAGCCCAAGAGACCCAGTACTTC. The V and J genes are TRBV19 and TRBJ2-5, with TRBD1 matching over 7 bases. CDR1 is LNHDA and CDR2 is SQIVND in the germline V gene (reference sequence). The CDR3 has 14 residues. Losses at the gene ends were 5 bases for V and 1 base for J; bases not matched to a gene: 4.

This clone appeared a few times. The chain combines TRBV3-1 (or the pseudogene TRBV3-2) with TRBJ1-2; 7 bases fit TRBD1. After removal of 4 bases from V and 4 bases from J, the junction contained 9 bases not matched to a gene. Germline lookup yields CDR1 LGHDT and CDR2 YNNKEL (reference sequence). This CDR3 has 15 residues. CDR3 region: CASSLNTGTAYGYTF. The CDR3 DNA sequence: TGTGCCAGCAGCCTTAATACCGGGACAGCCTATGGCTACACCTTC.

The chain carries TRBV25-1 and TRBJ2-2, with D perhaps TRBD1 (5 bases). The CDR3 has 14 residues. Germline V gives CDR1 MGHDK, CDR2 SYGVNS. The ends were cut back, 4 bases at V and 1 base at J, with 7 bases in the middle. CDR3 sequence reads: CASSAQGNTGELFF. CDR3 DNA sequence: TGTGCCAGCAGTGCGCAGGGGAACACCGGGGAGCTGTTTTTT.

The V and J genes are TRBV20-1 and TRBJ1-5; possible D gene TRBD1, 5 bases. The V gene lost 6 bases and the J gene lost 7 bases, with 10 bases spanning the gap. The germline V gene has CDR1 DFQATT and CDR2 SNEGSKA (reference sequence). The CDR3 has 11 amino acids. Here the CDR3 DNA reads TGCAGTGCCGGGAGGGGACAGCCCCAGCATTTT. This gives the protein CSAGRGQPQHF.

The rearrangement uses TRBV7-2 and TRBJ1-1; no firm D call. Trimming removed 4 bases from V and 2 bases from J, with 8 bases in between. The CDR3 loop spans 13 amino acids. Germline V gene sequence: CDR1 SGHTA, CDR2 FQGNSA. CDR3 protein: CASSSTRNTEAFF. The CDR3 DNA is TGTGCCAGCAGCTCGACAAGAAACACTGAAGCTTTCTTT.

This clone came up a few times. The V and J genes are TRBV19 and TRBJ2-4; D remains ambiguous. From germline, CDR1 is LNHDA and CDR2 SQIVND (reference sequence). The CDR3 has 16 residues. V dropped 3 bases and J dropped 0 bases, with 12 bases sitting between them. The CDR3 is CASSIGAFEAKNIQYF. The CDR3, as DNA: TGTGCCAGTAGTATCGGAGCTTTCGAAGCCAAAAACATTCAGTACTTC.

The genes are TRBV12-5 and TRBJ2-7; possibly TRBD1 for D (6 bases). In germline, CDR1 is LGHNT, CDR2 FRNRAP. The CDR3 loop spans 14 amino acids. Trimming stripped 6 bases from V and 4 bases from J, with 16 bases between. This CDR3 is CASGMEWGRYEQYF. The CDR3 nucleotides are TGTGCTAGTGGGATGGAGTGGGGGCGGTACGAGCAGTACTTC.

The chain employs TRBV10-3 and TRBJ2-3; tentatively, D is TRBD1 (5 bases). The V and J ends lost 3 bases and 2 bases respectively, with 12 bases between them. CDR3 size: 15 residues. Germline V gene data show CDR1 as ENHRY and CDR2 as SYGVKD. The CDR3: CAISDTGYDTDTQYF. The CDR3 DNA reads TGTGCCATCAGTGATACAGGCTACGACACAGATACGCAGTATTTT.